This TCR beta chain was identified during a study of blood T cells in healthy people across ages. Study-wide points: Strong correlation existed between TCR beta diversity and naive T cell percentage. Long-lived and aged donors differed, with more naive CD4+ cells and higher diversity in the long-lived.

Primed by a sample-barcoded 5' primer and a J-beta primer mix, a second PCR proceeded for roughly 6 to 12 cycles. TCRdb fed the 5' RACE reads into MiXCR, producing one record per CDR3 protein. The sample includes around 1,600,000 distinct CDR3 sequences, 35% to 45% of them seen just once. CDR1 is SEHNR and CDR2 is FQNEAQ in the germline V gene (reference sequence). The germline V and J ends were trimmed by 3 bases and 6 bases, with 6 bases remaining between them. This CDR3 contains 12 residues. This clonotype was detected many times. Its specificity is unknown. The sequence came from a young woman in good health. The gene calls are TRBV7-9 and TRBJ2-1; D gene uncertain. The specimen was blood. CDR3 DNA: TGTGCCAGCAGCTTTGGAACCAATGAGCAGTTCTTC. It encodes CASSFGTNEQFF.